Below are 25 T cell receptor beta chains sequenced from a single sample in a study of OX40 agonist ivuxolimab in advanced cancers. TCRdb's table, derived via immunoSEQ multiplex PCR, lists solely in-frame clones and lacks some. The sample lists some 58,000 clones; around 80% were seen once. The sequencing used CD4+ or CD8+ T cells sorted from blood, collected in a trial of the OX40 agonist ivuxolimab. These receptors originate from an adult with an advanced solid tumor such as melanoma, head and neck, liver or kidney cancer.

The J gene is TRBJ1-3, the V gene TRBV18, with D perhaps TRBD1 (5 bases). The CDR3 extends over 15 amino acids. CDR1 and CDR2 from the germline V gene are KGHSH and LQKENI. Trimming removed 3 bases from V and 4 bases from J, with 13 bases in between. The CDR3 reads CASSPAWGSGNTIYF. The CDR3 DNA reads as TGTGCCAGCTCACCGGCCTGGGGCTCGGGAAACACCATATATTTT.

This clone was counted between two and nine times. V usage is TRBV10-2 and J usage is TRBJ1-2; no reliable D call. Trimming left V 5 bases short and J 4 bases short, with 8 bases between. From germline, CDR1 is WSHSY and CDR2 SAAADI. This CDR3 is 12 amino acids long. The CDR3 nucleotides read TGCGCCAGCAGTCAACTGGGCTATGGCTACACCTTC. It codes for CASSQLGYGYTF.

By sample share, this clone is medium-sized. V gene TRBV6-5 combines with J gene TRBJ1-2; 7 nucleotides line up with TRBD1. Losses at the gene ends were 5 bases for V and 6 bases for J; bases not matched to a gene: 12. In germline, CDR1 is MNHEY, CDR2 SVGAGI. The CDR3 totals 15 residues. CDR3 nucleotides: TGTGCCAGCAGTCTTGGGACAGCTCCTTTTGATGGCTACACCTTC. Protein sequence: CASSLGTAPFDGYTF.

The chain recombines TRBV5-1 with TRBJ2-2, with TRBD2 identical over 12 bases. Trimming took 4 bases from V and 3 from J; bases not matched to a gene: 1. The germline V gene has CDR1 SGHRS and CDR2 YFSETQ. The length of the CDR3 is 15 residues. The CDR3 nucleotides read TGCGCCAGCAGCCGACTAGCGGGAGACACCGGGGAGCTGTTTTTT. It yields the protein CASSRLAGDTGELFF.

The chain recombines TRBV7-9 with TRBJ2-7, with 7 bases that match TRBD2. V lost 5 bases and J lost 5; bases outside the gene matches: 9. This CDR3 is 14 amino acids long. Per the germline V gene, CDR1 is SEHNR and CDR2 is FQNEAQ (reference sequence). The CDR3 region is CASSQGREIDEQYF. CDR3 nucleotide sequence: TGTGCCAGCAGCCAAGGGCGGGAGATTGACGAGCAGTACTTC.

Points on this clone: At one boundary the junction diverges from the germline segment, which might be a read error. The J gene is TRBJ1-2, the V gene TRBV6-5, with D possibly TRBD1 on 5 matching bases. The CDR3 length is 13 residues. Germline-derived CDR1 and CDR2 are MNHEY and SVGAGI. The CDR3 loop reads CASSSSPGTPNLF. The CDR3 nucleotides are TGTGCCAGCAGCTCCTCCCCCGGGACGCCAAACCTATTC.

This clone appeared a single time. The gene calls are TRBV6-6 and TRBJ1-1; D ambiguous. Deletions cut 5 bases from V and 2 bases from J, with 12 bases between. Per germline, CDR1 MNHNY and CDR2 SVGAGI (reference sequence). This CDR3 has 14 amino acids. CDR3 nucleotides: TGTGCCAGCAGTCCGACCGCAGTTAACACTGAAGCTTTCTTT. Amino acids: CASSPTAVNTEAFF.

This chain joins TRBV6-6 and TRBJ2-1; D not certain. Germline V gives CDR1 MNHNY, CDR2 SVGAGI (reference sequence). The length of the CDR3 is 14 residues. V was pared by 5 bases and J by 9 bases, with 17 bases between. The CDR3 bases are TGTGCCAGCAGTATACCGGGCCCCCCTGCTGAGCAGTTCTTC. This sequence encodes CASSIPGPPAEQFF.

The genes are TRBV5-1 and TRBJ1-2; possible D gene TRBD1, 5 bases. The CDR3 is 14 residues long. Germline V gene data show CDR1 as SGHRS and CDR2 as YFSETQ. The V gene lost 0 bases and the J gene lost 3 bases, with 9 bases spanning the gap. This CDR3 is CASSLEGLDYGYTF. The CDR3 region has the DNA TGCGCCAGCAGCTTGGAGGGGTTGGACTATGGCTACACCTTC.

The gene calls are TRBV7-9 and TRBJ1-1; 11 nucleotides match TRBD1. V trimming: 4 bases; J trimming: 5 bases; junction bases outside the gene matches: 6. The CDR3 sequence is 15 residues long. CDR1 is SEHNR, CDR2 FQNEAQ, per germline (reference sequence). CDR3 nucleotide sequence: TGTGCCAGCAGCTCCGGACAGGGGGCGGGAACTGAAGCTTTCTTT. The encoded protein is CASSSGQGAGTEAFF.

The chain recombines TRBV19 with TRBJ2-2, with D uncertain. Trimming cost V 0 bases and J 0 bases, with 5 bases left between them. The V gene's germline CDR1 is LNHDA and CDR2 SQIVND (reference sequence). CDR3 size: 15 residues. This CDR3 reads CASSIEWPNTGELFF. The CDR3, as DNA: TGTGCCAGTAGTATAGAATGGCCGAACACCGGGGAGCTGTTTTTT.

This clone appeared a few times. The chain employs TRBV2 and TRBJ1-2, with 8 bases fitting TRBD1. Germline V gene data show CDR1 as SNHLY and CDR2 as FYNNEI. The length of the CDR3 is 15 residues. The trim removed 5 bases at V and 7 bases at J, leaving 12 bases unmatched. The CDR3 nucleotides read TGTGCCAGCAGTTCGGGACAGGCTACCCAGATTGGCTACACCTTC. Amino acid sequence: CASSSGQATQIGYTF.

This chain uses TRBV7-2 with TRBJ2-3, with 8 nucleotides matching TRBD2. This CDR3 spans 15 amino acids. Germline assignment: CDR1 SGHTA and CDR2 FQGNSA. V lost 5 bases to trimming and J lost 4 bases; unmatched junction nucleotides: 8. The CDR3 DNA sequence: TGTGCCAGCAGCCACGGGACTAGTCGGGCAGATACGCAGTATTTT. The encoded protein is CASSHGTSRADTQYF.

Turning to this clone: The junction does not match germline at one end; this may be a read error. CDR3 in DNA: TGTGCTAGCAGCTTAATGCTAGCGGGTGACAATGAGCAGTTCTTC. The encoded protein is CASSLMLAGDNEQFF. The chain has TRBV7-7 and TRBJ2-1, with 8 bases identical to TRBD2. CDR3 length: 15 amino acids. CDR1 SSHAT and CDR2 FNYEAQ come from the germline V gene (reference sequence).

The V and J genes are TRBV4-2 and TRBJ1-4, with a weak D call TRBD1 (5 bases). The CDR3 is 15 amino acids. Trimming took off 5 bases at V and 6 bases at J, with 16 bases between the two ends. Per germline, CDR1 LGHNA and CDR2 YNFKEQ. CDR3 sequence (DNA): TGTGCCAGCAGCAGGGACCCCGGAGGGGATGAAAAACTGTTTTTT. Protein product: CASSRDPGGDEKLFF.

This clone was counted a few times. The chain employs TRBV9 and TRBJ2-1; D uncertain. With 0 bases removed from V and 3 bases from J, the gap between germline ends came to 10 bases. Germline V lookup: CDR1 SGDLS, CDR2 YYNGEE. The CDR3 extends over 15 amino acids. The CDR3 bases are TGTGCCAGCAGCGTAGACGAAGGGTACTACAATGAGCAGTTCTTC. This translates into CASSVDEGYYNEQFF.

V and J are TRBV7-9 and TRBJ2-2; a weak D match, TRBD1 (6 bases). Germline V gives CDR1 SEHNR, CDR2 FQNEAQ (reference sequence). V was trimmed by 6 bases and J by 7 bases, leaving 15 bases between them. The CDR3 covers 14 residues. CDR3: CASRPTGKDGELFF. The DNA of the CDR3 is TGTGCCAGCAGGCCAACAGGGAAGGACGGGGAGCTGTTTTTT.

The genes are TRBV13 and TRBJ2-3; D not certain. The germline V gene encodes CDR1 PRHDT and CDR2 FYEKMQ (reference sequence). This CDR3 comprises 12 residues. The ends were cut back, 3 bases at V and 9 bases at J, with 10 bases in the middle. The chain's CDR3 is CASSLVIGTQYF. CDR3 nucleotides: TGTGCCAGCAGCTTGGTAATAGGGACGCAGTATTTT. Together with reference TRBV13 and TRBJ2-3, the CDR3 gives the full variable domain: AAGVIQSPRHLIKEKRETATLKCYPIPRHDTVYWYQQGPGQDPQFLISFYEKMQSDKGSIPDRFSAQQFSDYHSELNMSSLELGDSALYFCASSLVIGTQYFGPGTRLTVL.

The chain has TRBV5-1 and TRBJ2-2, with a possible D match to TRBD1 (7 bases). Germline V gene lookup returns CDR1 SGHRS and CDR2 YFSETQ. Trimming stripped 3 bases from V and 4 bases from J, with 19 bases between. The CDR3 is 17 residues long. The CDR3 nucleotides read TGCGCCAGCAGCTCTGCGTCCGGGACAGCGGGCACCGGGGAGCTGTTTTTT. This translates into CASSSASGTAGTGELFF.

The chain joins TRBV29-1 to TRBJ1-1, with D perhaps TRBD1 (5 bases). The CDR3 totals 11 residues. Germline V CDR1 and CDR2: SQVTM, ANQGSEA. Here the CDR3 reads CGAGTDTEAFF. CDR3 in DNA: TGCGGGGCCGGGACGGACACTGAAGCTTTCTTT. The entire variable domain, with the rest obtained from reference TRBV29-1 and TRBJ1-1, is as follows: SAVISQKPSRDICQRGTSLTIQCQVDSQVTMMFWYRQQPGQSLTLIATANQGSEATYESGFVIDKFPISRPNLTFSTLTVSNMSPEDSSIYLCGAGTDTEAFFGQGTRLTVV.

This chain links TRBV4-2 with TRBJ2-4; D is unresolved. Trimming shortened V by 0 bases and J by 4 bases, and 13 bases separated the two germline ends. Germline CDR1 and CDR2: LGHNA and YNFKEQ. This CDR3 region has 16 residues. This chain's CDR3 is CASSQDRERGKNIQYF. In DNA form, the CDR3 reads TGTGCCAGCAGCCAAGATCGAGAGCGAGGAAAAAACATTCAGTACTTC.

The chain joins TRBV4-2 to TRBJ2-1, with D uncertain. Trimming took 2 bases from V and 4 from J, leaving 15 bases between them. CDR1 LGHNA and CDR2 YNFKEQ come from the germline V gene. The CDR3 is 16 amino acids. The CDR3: CASSQTGGTDYNEQFF. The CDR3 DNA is TGTGCCAGCAGCCAAACGGGCGGAACAGATTACAATGAGCAGTTCTTC.

CDR3 protein: CASSAQAIYRGEQYF. CDR3 coding DNA: TGCGCCAGCAGCGCCCAGGCCATCTACAGGGGGGAGCAGTACTTC. The V gene is TRBV5-1, the J gene TRBJ2-7; 8 nucleotides line up with TRBD1. The germline CDR1 and CDR2 sequences are SGHRS and YFSETQ. The CDR3 runs 15 residues. V lost 4 bases to trimming and J lost 7 bases; unmatched junction nucleotides: 13.

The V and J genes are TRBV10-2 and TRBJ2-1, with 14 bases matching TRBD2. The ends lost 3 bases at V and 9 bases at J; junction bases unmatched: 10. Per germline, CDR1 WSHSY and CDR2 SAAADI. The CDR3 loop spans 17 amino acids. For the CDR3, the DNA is TGCGCCAGCAGTGATGGGTCGGGACTAGCGGGAGCGAGTGAGCAGTTCTTC. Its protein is CASSDGSGLAGASEQFF.

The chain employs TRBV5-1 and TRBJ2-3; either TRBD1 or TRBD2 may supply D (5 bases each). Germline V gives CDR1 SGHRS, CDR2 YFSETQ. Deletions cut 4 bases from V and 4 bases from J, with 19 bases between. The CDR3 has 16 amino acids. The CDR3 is CASSGMGEHRSDTQYF. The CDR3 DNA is TGCGCCAGCAGCGGTATGGGGGAACATCGGTCAGATACGCAGTATTTT.